The 30 T cell receptor beta chains reported below all come from one sample, sequenced in a study of identical twins. One entry per CDR3 protein, called by TCRdb with MiXCR from the 5' RACE reads. Of roughly 720,000 distinct CDR3 sequences in the sample, 15% to 20% were seen once. These data were also reused for a study on T cells expressing NK-cell markers.

Sequencing was performed on PBMCs. These receptors were collected from a woman under 30 in good health.

The rearrangement joins TRBV7-2 to TRBJ2-4, with 8 bases lining up with TRBD2. Germline V lookup: CDR1 SGHTA, CDR2 FQGNSA. CDR3 length equals 15 residues. V gave up 0 bases and J gave up 7 bases; unmatched junction bases: 5. The CDR3 here is CASSLAAGGGNIQYF. The DNA of the CDR3 is TGTGCCAGCAGCTTAGCTGCGGGAGGCGGGAACATTCAGTACTTC. Looking up the rest from reference TRBV7-2 and TRBJ2-4 gives the full variable domain: GAGVSQSPSNKVTEKGKDVELRCDPISGHTALYWYRQSLGQGLEFLIYFQGNSAPDKSGLPSDRFSAERTGGSVSTLTIQRTQQEDSAVYLCASSLAAGGGNIQYFGAGTRLSVL.

This clonotype was recorded a few times. J is TRBJ1-6 and V is TRBV7-3, with 9 bases identical to TRBD1. Looked up from germline, CDR1 is SGHTA and CDR2 is FQGTGA. The junction had 6 bases not matched to a gene; V was cut back by 5 bases and J by 7 bases. This CDR3 comprises 15 residues. This CDR3 reads CASSLRTGDNSPLHF. The CDR3 DNA reads as TGTGCCAGCAGCCTCCGGACAGGGGACAATTCACCCCTCCACTTT.

The sample holds a few counts of this clonotype. The rearrangement links TRBV7-9 to TRBJ1-1; D is unclear. Trimming shortened V by 6 bases and J by 2 bases, and 10 bases separated the two germline ends. The length of the CDR3 is 13 residues. Germline-derived CDR1 and CDR2 are SEHNR and FQNEAQ (reference sequence). The CDR3 DNA is TGTGCCAGCAGTCCCCCGGAAAACACTGAAGCTTTCTTT. It codes for CASSPPENTEAFF.

This chain joins TRBV20-1 and TRBJ2-6; D call uncertain. The CDR3 covers 15 residues. CDR1 and CDR2 from the germline V gene are DFQATT and SNEGSKA (reference sequence). Trimming cost V 5 bases and J 0 bases, with 11 bases left between them. The CDR3 sequence: CSAPRHDSGANVLTF. For the CDR3, the DNA is TGCAGTGCTCCTAGACACGACTCTGGGGCCAACGTCCTGACTTTC.

This clonotype was counted between two and nine times. The chain carries TRBV29-1 and TRBJ2-7; D tentatively fits TRBD1 or TRBD2 (5 bases each). V was shortened by 7 bases and J by 7 bases, with 14 bases between the two germline ends. The length of the CDR3 is 11 residues. Germline CDR1 and CDR2: SQVTM and ANQGSEA. The CDR3: CSGGTAQEQYF. The CDR3 DNA reads TGCAGCGGGGGGACGGCCCAAGAGCAGTACTTC.

This clonotype was seen only once. The J gene is TRBJ2-7, the V gene TRBV28; 7 bases match TRBD2. With 10 bases clipped from V and 6 bases from J, the junction kept 9 bases outside the gene matches. Germline V CDR1 and CDR2: MDHEN, SYDVKM. The CDR3 is 12 amino acids. The CDR3 coding sequence is TGTGCCACTTCGGGGAGGGCCTCCGAGCAGTACTTC. It specifies CATSGRASEQYF.

This clonotype has a handful of counts. This sequence joins TRBV25-1 and TRBJ2-1; no reliable D call. Germline-derived CDR1 and CDR2 are MGHDK and SYGVNS. The CDR3 runs to 15 residues. Trimming took 3 bases from V and 5 from J, leaving 14 bases between them. The CDR3 spells CASSEPLGYDNEQFF. Here the CDR3 DNA reads TGTGCCAGCAGTGAGCCCCTGGGGTACGACAATGAGCAGTTCTTC.

This clonotype was observed at least ten times. The chain recombines TRBV12-3 or TRBV12-4 with TRBJ2-3, with a possible D match to TRBD2 (5 bases). This CDR3 region has 15 residues. Deletions cut 5 bases from V and 0 bases from J, with 12 bases between. This CDR3 is CASSGRQRSTDTQYF. DNA for the CDR3: TGTGCCAGCAGTGGGCGTCAGCGGAGCACAGATACGCAGTATTTT.

In this sample, this clonotype turned up a few times. V usage is TRBV5-1 and J usage is TRBJ1-1; D gene uncertain. Germline CDR1 reads SGHRS; CDR2 reads YFSETQ. The V end lost 6 bases, the J end lost 7 bases, and 13 bases lay between the germline ends. This CDR3 comprises 12 residues. This chain's CDR3 is CASTMGTSEAFF. The CDR3 DNA is TGCGCCAGCACGATGGGAACAAGTGAAGCTTTCTTT. Looking up the rest from reference TRBV5-1 and TRBJ1-1 gives the full variable domain: KAGVTQTPRYLIKTRGQQVTLSCSPISGHRSVSWYQQTPGQGLQFLFEYFSETQRNKGNFPGRFSGRQFSNSRSEMNVSTLELGDSALYLCASTMGTSEAFFGQGTRLTVV.

The rearrangement uses TRBV3-1 and TRBJ2-5, with D unclear. The germline V gene encodes CDR1 LGHDT and CDR2 YNNKEL (reference sequence). The CDR3 runs 17 residues. V was clipped by 4 bases and J by 4 bases, with 22 bases between them. CDR3 residues: CASSRRGVGNFGETQYF. CDR3 in DNA: TGTGCCAGCAGCCGTCGTGGCGTTGGGAACTTTGGAGAGACCCAGTACTTC.

V usage is TRBV12-3 or TRBV12-4 and J usage is TRBJ1-5, with D perhaps matching TRBD1 (6 bases). V was cut by 6 bases and J by 5 bases, with 17 bases left in between. The CDR3 is 15 amino acids. The CDR3 loop is CASRTRGGSDQPQHF. The CDR3 DNA follows: TGTGCCAGCAGGACACGGGGGGGCTCGGATCAGCCCCAGCATTTT.

The chain uses TRBV20-1 and TRBJ2-5; D perhaps matches TRBD1 (7 bases). V lost 4 bases to trimming and J lost 4 bases, with 13 bases between them. This CDR3 has 13 amino acids. Germline CDR1 reads DFQATT; CDR2 reads SNEGSKA (reference sequence). The CDR3, as DNA: TGCAGTGCTAACAGGGGAGGAATAGAGACCCAGTACTTC. Translation: CSANRGGIETQYF.

This clonotype was counted at least ten times. The V call is TRBV20-1, the J call TRBJ1-5, with no clear D. The CDR3 has 12 amino acids. Germline assignment: CDR1 DFQATT and CDR2 SNEGSKA (reference sequence). The V and J ends lost 0 bases and 5 bases respectively, with 5 bases between them. The CDR3 here is CSARDGDQPQHF. The CDR3 nucleotides are TGCAGTGCTAGAGACGGCGATCAGCCCCAGCATTTT.

The chain uses TRBV7-9 and TRBJ2-7; 12 nucleotides align to TRBD2. The CDR3 spans 16 residues. V was pared by 4 bases and J by 3 bases, with 7 bases of the junction left unmatched. Germline V CDR1 and CDR2: SEHNR, FQNEAQ (reference sequence). The DNA for the CDR3 is TGTGCCAGCAGCTCACTAGCGGGAGGCCCCCTCTACGAGCAGTACTTC. It codes for CASSSLAGGPLYEQYF.

A few counts support this clonotype. The chain couples TRBV5-1 to TRBJ2-1; D is perhaps TRBD1 (5 bases). The V gene's germline CDR1 is SGHRS and CDR2 YFSETQ. The V end lost 5 bases, the J end lost 4 bases, and 16 bases lay between the germline ends. The CDR3 sequence is 15 residues long. The DNA of the CDR3 is TGCGCCAGCAGGACCCAGGGCCGAAGATACAATGAGCAGTTCTTC. Translation gives CASRTQGRRYNEQFF.

This clonotype was detected ten times or more. The chain carries TRBV6-5 and TRBJ1-1, with 7 positions matching TRBD1. This CDR3 comprises 15 residues. The trim removed 0 bases at V and 7 bases at J, leaving 8 bases unmatched. In germline, CDR1 is MNHEY, CDR2 SVGAGI. The CDR3 sequence: CASSYSPGTALEAFF. DNA of the CDR3: TGTGCCAGCAGTTACTCGCCGGGGACAGCCCTTGAAGCTTTCTTT.

The V call is TRBV5-1, the J call TRBJ2-7, with TRBD1 matching over 9 bases. V was clipped by 0 bases and J by 2 bases; unmatched bases: 3. The CDR3 runs to 15 residues. The germline V gene has CDR1 SGHRS and CDR2 YFSETQ. The CDR3 is CASSLGDRETYEQYF. DNA for the CDR3: TGCGCCAGCAGCTTGGGGGACAGGGAGACCTACGAGCAGTACTTC.

This clonotype was detected ten times or more. The chain carries TRBV12-3 or TRBV12-4 and TRBJ1-2; the D is unclear. The CDR3 runs to 12 residues. V was shortened by 5 bases and J by 3 bases, with 7 bases between the two germline ends. The CDR3, as DNA: TGTGCCAGCAGTAGGACGGACTATGGCTACACCTTC. It specifies CASSRTDYGYTF.

The chain has TRBV4-1 and TRBJ2-5; 7 nucleotides align to TRBD2. CDR1 and CDR2 (germline): MGHRA, YSYEKL. J lost 1 base, V lost 1 base, and 9 bases had no gene match. The CDR3 spans 17 residues. CDR3 coding DNA: TGCGCCAGCAGCCAAGGCTTTTGGGGGGGAATCCAAGAGACCCAGTACTTC. Residues: CASSQGFWGGIQETQYF.

The CDR3 loop reads CASSADSPSNTGELFF. The DNA of the CDR3 is TGTGCCAGCAGTGCCGACTCTCCGTCGAACACCGGGGAGCTGTTTTTT. The rearrangement joins TRBV6-2 or TRBV6-3 to TRBJ2-2; D call uncertain. The CDR3 loop spans 16 amino acids. Germline CDR1 and CDR2: MNHEY and SVGEGT. V was shortened by 5 bases and J by 0 bases, with 13 bases between the two germline ends.

The rearrangement links TRBV19 to TRBJ1-3; unclear D gene. The CDR3 runs 13 residues. V was pared by 5 bases and J by 4 bases, with 9 bases between. Germline V lookup: CDR1 LNHDA, CDR2 SQIVND (reference sequence). CDR3: CASSPSMGNTIYF. DNA for the CDR3: TGTGCCAGTAGTCCCTCTATGGGAAACACCATATATTTT.

This clonotype came up a few times. The chain employs TRBV7-2 and TRBJ1-2; D is unclear. V was cut by 6 bases and J by 2 bases, with 16 bases left in between. Per the germline V gene, CDR1 is SGHTA and CDR2 is FQGNSA. The CDR3 has 15 amino acids. DNA for the CDR3: TGTGCCAGCAGTACCGCCCGGGGTTTAAACTATGGCTACACCTTC. Its translation is CASSTARGLNYGYTF.

This chain connects TRBV9 to TRBJ1-5, with 7 positions matching TRBD1. Losses at the gene ends were 4 bases for V and 5 bases for J; bases not matched to a gene: 6. The germline V gene encodes CDR1 SGDLS and CDR2 YYNGEE. The CDR3 is 14 residues long. CDR3 loop: CASSPRQGHQPQHF. CDR3 bases: TGTGCCAGCAGCCCCCGACAGGGACATCAGCCCCAGCATTTT.

This clonotype has a handful of counts. CDR3 coding DNA: TGTGCCAGCAGTTTCTACGGGACGGCCTCCTACAATGAGCAGTTCTTC. Amino acid sequence: CASSFYGTASYNEQFF. The chain joins TRBV27 to TRBJ2-1; TRBD1 or TRBD2 may be the D gene (5 bases each). Trimming left V 3 bases short and J 0 bases short, with 12 bases between. The CDR3 is 16 residues long. Germline V gene sequence: CDR1 MNHEY, CDR2 SMNVEV (reference sequence).

J is TRBJ2-1 and V is TRBV5-1; TRBD2 aligns across 10 bases. V lost 4 bases to trimming and J lost 0 bases; unmatched junction nucleotides: 7. This CDR3 contains 17 residues. In germline, CDR1 is SGHRS, CDR2 YFSETQ. CDR3 residues: CASSPGTSALSYNEQFF. CDR3 nucleotide sequence: TGCGCCAGCAGCCCCGGGACTAGCGCGCTCTCCTACAATGAGCAGTTCTTC.

The gene calls are TRBV3-1 and TRBJ2-5; unclear D gene. The CDR3 totals 14 residues. The germline V and J ends were trimmed by 1 base and 7 bases, with 13 bases remaining between them. The germline V gene has CDR1 LGHDT and CDR2 YNNKEL (reference sequence). The CDR3 here is CASSQGGGLGTQYF. CDR3 nucleotides: TGTGCCAGCAGCCAAGGAGGCGGATTAGGGACCCAGTACTTC.

The chain recombines TRBV7-9 with TRBJ1-2; 8 bases fit TRBD1. The junction had 6 bases not matched to a gene; V was cut back by 5 bases and J by 7 bases. Looked up from germline, CDR1 is SEHNR and CDR2 is FQNEAQ (reference sequence). This CDR3 region has 13 residues. CDR3 nucleotide sequence: TGTGCCAGCAGCACTAGCGGGACAGGTGGCTACACCTTC. Translating it yields CASSTSGTGGYTF.

This clonotype showed up just a few times. The chain couples TRBV9 to TRBJ2-7, with no clear D. V was clipped by 4 bases and J by 3 bases, with 8 bases between them. CDR1 and CDR2 from the germline V gene are SGDLS and YYNGEE. The CDR3 runs 12 residues. The CDR3 sequence is CASSRTHYEQYF. The DNA of the CDR3 is TGTGCCAGCAGCCGAACTCACTACGAGCAGTACTTC.

Only a few counts were recorded for this clonotype. CDR3 nucleotide sequence: TGTGCCAGCACCCAACTTGACGACACAGATACGCAGTATTTT. It encodes CASTQLDDTDTQYF. This chain links TRBV12-3 or TRBV12-4 with TRBJ2-3; no clear D. The V gene lost 7 bases and the J gene lost 2 bases, with 13 bases spanning the gap. This CDR3 has 14 amino acids.

V usage is TRBV24-1 and J usage is TRBJ2-1, with D maybe TRBD2 (7 bases). From germline, CDR1 is KGHDR and CDR2 SFDVKD. The V and J ends lost 3 bases and 12 bases respectively, with 17 bases between them. This CDR3 region has 14 residues. CDR3 DNA sequence: TGTGCCACCAGTGATACCAGGAGGGGGGGACCGCAGTTCTTC. It is translated as CATSDTRRGGPQFF.